The present T cell receptor beta chain was sequenced within a study of PD-1 blockade in classical Hodgkin lymphoma. Study-wide results and caveats: By C4D1 there was a significant rise in CD4+ TCR diversity but not in CD8+ TCR diversity. Reported baseline diversity: healthy donors highest, relapsed/refractory patients lowest. Patients newly diagnosed and complete responders had comparable baseline diversity.

A remark on this clone: Its cognate antigen is unknown.

Sequenced by immunoSEQ multiplex PCR; TCRdb stores in-frame clones only, minus some. This table holds under 15,000 clones, around 86% found once. Each and every patient relapsed after autologous stem cell transplantation, and patients got differing brentuximab vedotin exposure. Each best response was a complete response, a partial response or progressive disease. Sequences were derived from peripheral blood mononuclear cells (PBMCs), sampled at baseline. The TCR comes from a human donor with classical Hodgkin lymphoma.

The CDR3 here is CSVEPGQVSYNEQFF. The CDR3 nucleotides are TGCAGCGTAGAGCCGGGACAAGTTTCCTACAATGAGCAGTTCTTC. The chain uses TRBV29-1 and TRBJ2-1; perhaps TRBD1 as D (6 bases). Trimming took off 6 bases at V and 1 base at J, with 16 bases between the two ends. The CDR3 runs 15 residues. The germline V gene encodes CDR1 SQVTM and CDR2 ANQGSEA.